The clone carrying this T cell receptor (beta chain) showed up many times. What it binds is not known. Cells are PBMCs isolated from about 10 ml of fresh blood. This sample is part of a study of T cells in Graves' hyperthyroidism and ophthalmopathy. The CDR3 regions of TCR beta were amplified from RNA transcripts. The study used the HTBI primer set for a first-round RT-PCR of the TCR CDR3. Each CDR3 protein is one row after TCRdb ran MiXCR on the multiplex PCR reads. The sample yields 640,000 or so distinct CDR3 sequences, roughly 15% seen once. Trimming removed 5 bases from V and 8 bases from J, with 13 bases in between. The CDR3 consists of 13 residues. Germline CDR1 is LGHNT and CDR2 is FRNRAP. Study-wide points: A 13 V-J model separated ophthalmopathy from stable hyperthyroidism.

The chain combines TRBV12-5 with TRBJ2-1; possibly TRBD1 for D (6 bases). The sequenced material came from blood. The TCR comes from a woman aged 40 to 55 with Graves' ophthalmopathy. The CDR3 here is CASGRQGSDEQFF. The CDR3 DNA follows: TGTGCTAGTGGTCGTCAGGGGAGCGATGAGCAGTTCTTC.